This TCR beta chain originates from a study of Ad26.COV2.S vaccination and SARS-CoV-2 variants. At the level of the study: Donor was in the COV1001 Ad26.COV2.S trial arm. In the study, Ad26.COV2.S was injected intramuscularly once, or twice 56 days apart.

Clones were sequenced by immunoSEQ multiplex PCR, and TCRdb holds only the in-frame ones, with some missing. Of 350,000 to 500,000 clones in the sample, roughly 91% were seen once. Treatment specified: around 19 received Ad26.COV2.S at low or high dose, single or two shots; about five received placebo; per-sample allocation not given. Sampling took place 63 days after the first vaccine or placebo injection. The individual, an adult aged 18-55 years, was a donor in Boston. Spike of the Wuhan-strain SARS-CoV-2 was expressed by an Ad26 vector, which formed the vaccine. V gave up 0 bases and J gave up 3 bases, with 15 bases separating them. The germline V gene encodes CDR1 LGHDT and CDR2 YNNKEL (reference sequence). The CDR3 totals 17 residues.

The chain joins TRBV3-1 (or the pseudogene TRBV3-2) to TRBJ2-4; D remains ambiguous. Sequencing used peripheral blood, obtained in a trial of Ad26.COV2.S vaccine versus placebo. The source of this sequence is a person aged 18-65 years who received the Ad26.COV2.S COVID-19 vaccine or a placebo. The CDR3 DNA follows: TGTGCCAGCAGCCAAGAGAGGCCCCAGGCTGGCAAAAACATTCAGTACTTC. Its protein product is CASSQERPQAGKNIQYF.